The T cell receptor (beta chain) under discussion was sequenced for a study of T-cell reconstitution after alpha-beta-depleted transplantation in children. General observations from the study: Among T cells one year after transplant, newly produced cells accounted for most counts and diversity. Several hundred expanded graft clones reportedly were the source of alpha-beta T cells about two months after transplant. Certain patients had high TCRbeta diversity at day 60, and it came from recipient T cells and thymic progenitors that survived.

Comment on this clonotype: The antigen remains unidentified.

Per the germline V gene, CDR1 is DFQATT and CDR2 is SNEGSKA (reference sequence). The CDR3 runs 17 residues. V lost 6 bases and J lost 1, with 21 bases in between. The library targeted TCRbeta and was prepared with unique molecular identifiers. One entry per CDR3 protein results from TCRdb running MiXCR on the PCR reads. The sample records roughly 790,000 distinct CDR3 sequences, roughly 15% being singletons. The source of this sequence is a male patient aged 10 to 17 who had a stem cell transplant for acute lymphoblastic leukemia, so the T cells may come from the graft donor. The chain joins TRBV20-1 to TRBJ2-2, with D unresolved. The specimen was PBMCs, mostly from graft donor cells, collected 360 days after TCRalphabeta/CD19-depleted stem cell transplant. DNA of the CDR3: TGCAGTGCAAGACCTCAATGGTACAGTGAGAACACCGGGGAGCTGTTTTTT. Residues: CSARPQWYSENTGELFF.